Listed below are T cell receptor beta chains from one sample, sequenced in a study of T-cell memory formation after mild COVID-19. TCRdb analysed the 5' RACE reads with MiXCR anew, one entry per CDR3 protein. Of roughly 450,000 distinct CDR3 sequences in the sample, over 15% were seen once. The sequencing input was PBMCs or a T cell subset sorted from them (not recorded which). The receptor set was obtained from an adult woman who had mild COVID-19 (a few samples of this study predate the infection). Cell type and time point are not known. Both conserved end residues are part of each CDR3. The D gene is left open where the match is weak. A row's size may be missing; if present it is once, few, many or a size class.

CDR3 length,D gene,V gene,J gene,clone size,CDR3 protein,CDR3 DNA
18,TRBD2,TRBV29-1,TRBJ2-3,.,CSVERMTTGGAPPDTQYF,TGCAGCGTTGAAAGAATGACCACGGGGGGGGCGCCCCCAGATACGCAGTATTTT
16,TRBD2,TRBV19,TRBJ2-5,.,CASSIGRGGRQETQYF,TGTGCCAGTAGTATCGGTCGAGGCGGGAGGCAAGAGACCCAGTACTTC
14,TRBD1,TRBV6-1,TRBJ2-1,many,CASCRDRGRNEQFF,TGTGCCAGCTGCCGGGACAGGGGGCGCAATGAGCAGTTCTTC
14,TRBD1,TRBV18,TRBJ2-7,many,CASSPGTGVDEQYF,TGTGCCAGCTCACCTGGGACAGGGGTGGACGAGCAGTACTTC
13,.,TRBV9,TRBJ1-1,few,CASSVATNTEAFF,TGTGCCAGCAGCGTAGCTACGAACACTGAAGCTTTCTTT
14,.,TRBV7-9,TRBJ2-5,.,CASSLCGAQETQYF,TGTGCCAGCAGCTTATGTGGGGCCCAAGAGACCCAGTACTTC
13,.,TRBV7-8,TRBJ1-2,.,CASSLDVVTGYTF,TGTGCCAGCAGCTTAGACGTGGTGACTGGCTACACCTTC
14,.,TRBV6-1,TRBJ1-1,many,CASPLGVRNTEAFF,TGTGCCAGCCCCTTGGGGGTCCGAAACACTGAAGCTTTCTTT
14,.,TRBV14,TRBJ2-4,few,CASSQVMLENIQYF,TGTGCCAGCAGCCAAGTTATGCTCGAAAACATTCAGTACTTC
15,TRBD1,TRBV27,TRBJ2-1,many,CASSPSGGQWGEQFF,TGTGCCAGCAGTCCGTCAGGGGGCCAGTGGGGTGAGCAGTTCTTC
15,.,TRBV7-9,TRBJ2-1,.,CASSLMLAFYNEQFF,TGTGCCAGCAGCTTAATGTTAGCGTTCTACAATGAGCAGTTCTTC
17,.,TRBV3-1,TRBJ2-1,many,CASSPPTHWPPYNEQFF,TGTGCCAGCAGCCCCCCGACCCACTGGCCCCCTTACAATGAGCAGTTCTTC
13,.,TRBV30,TRBJ1-2,many,CAWSVNSGNGYTF,TGTGCCTGGAGTGTAAACAGCGGCAATGGCTACACCTTC
14,.,TRBV18,TRBJ1-1,.,CASTYRDQNTEAFF,TGTGCCAGCACTTATAGGGACCAGAACACTGAAGCTTTCTTT
16,TRBD1,TRBV18,TRBJ2-1,few,CASSRVTGTAYNEQFF,TGTGCCAGCTCACGGGTAACCGGGACAGCCTACAATGAGCAGTTCTTC
15,.,TRBV11-2,TRBJ2-1,few,CASSPRELPFNEQFF,TGTGCCAGCAGCCCCCGGGAGCTTCCCTTCAATGAGCAGTTCTTC
17,.,TRBV27,TRBJ2-5,few,CASSIRPVVRYQETQYF,TGTGCCAGCAGTATTCGGCCCGTGGTAAGGTACCAAGAGACCCAGTACTTC
15,TRBD2,TRBV6-5,TRBJ2-7,.,CASSYVRTSVYEQYF,TGTGCCAGCAGTTACGTGAGGACTAGCGTCTACGAGCAGTACTTC
14,TRBD1,TRBV5-1,TRBJ2-1,.,CASSLEDRPNEQFF,TGCGCCAGCAGCTTGGAGGACAGGCCCAATGAGCAGTTCTTC
14,.,TRBV4-2,TRBJ1-2,few,CASSQDRSGIGYTF,TGTGCCAGCAGCCAAGATCGGTCAGGGATTGGCTACACCTTC
15,TRBD1,TRBV10-3,TRBJ1-1,few,CAINAGTAMNTEAFF,TGTGCCATCAATGCCGGGACAGCCATGAACACTGAAGCTTTCTTT
13,.,TRBV11-2,TRBJ2-1,few,CASTMLRRGEQFF,TGTGCCAGCACCATGCTCCGACGGGGTGAGCAGTTCTTC
15,.,TRBV6-1,TRBJ2-3,.,CASSELQFAGDTQYF,TGTGCCAGCAGTGAACTACAGTTTGCAGGTGATACGCAGTATTTT
17,TRBD1,TRBV6-2/TRBV6-3,TRBJ2-6,once,CASRTGGPTRGANVLTF,TGTGCCAGCAGAACAGGGGGCCCTACGAGGGGGGCCAACGTCCTGACTTTC
17,TRBD1,TRBV7-8,TRBJ1-3,.,CASSTPGQSLSGNTIYF,TGTGCCAGCAGCACCCCGGGACAGAGTCTCTCTGGAAACACCATATATTTT
12,.,TRBV19,TRBJ2-7,few,CASSATASEQYF,TGTGCCAGTTCAGCTACCGCTAGCGAGCAGTACTTC
14,.,TRBV6-6,TRBJ2-5,.,CASSPSGDQETQYF,TGTGCCAGCAGCCCCAGCGGAGACCAAGAGACCCAGTACTTC
15,.,TRBV19,TRBJ1-4,.,CASSPQRATNEKLFF,TGTGCCAGTAGTCCTCAGCGTGCAACTAATGAAAAACTGTTTTTT
16,TRBD1,TRBV24-1,TRBJ2-3,.,CATSDGAGQGKDTQYF,TGTGCCACCAGTGATGGGGCTGGACAGGGGAAAGATACGCAGTATTTT
14,.,TRBV4-1,TRBJ1-2,few,CASSQDPDGYGYTF,TGCGCCAGCAGCCAAGATCCGGATGGCTATGGCTACACCTTC
18,.,TRBV27,TRBJ1-1,.,CASSLFSGGQSMNTEAFF,TGTGCCAGCAGTTTATTTTCTGGGGGGCAGTCGATGAACACTGAAGCTTTCTTT
13,.,TRBV5-1,TRBJ2-4,.,CASSIGAENIQYF,TGCGCCAGCAGCATCGGGGCCGAAAACATTCAGTACTTC
16,.,TRBV19,TRBJ1-6,.,CASSIHRGRNNSPLHF,TGTGCCAGTAGTATTCACCGGGGGCGGAATAATTCACCCCTCCACTTT
16,TRBD1,TRBV7-2,TRBJ1-2,.,CASSSGTARLTYGYTF,TGTGCCAGCAGCTCCGGGACAGCTCGATTGACCTATGGCTACACCTTC
16,.,TRBV4-1,TRBJ2-7,few,CASSQDQAGSSYEQYF,TGCGCCAGCAGCCAAGATCAGGCAGGCAGCTCCTACGAGCAGTACTTC
17,TRBD1,TRBV12-3/TRBV12-4,TRBJ2-5,.,CASSPTDRPFLQETQYF,TGTGCCAGCAGTCCGACGGACAGGCCCTTTTTGCAAGAGACCCAGTACTTC
16,.,TRBV5-1,TRBJ2-1,few,CASRRGQVATYNEQFF,TGCGCCAGCAGGCGGGGACAAGTAGCTACCTACAATGAGCAGTTCTTC
15,TRBD1,TRBV28,TRBJ1-2,few,CASSRMGQLNYGYTF,TGTGCCAGCAGCCGCATGGGACAGTTGAACTATGGCTACACCTTC
16,TRBD1,TRBV7-9,TRBJ1-5,.,CASSLLSGTVNQPQHF,TGTGCCAGCAGCCTACTCTCCGGGACAGTCAATCAGCCCCAGCATTTT
14,.,TRBV12-3/TRBV12-4,TRBJ1-2,many,CASTQPGSYYGYTF,TGTGCCAGCACCCAGCCCGGAAGTTACTATGGCTACACCTTC
13,.,TRBV20-1,TRBJ2-7,.,CSARDPGEYEQYF,TGCAGTGCTAGAGATCCGGGCGAGTACGAGCAGTACTTC
14,.,TRBV18,TRBJ2-7,.,CASSEPTGPYEQYF,TGTGCCAGCTCAGAACCGACAGGCCCCTACGAGCAGTACTTC
15,.,TRBV5-1,TRBJ2-3,few,CASSSTGATTDTQYF,TGCGCCAGCAGCTCAACGGGGGCCACCACAGATACGCAGTATTTT
15,.,TRBV5-1,TRBJ1-1,.,CASSPQQGRNTEAFF,TGCGCCAGCTCCCCTCAACAGGGAAGGAACACTGAAGCTTTCTTT
15,TRBD1,TRBV5-4,TRBJ2-3,few,CASRPGQGISDTQYF,TGTGCCAGCAGACCGGGACAGGGAATATCAGATACGCAGTATTTT
15,.,TRBV2,TRBJ2-3,.,CASSGSGLSTDTQYF,TGTGCCAGCAGCGGCAGCGGGCTTAGCACAGATACGCAGTATTTT
14,.,TRBV6-1,TRBJ2-7,few,CASSEFMGSYEQYF,TGTGCCAGCAGTGAATTCATGGGCTCCTACGAGCAGTACTTC
16,.,TRBV4-1,TRBJ1-5,many,CASSQGPGTSNQPQHF,TGCGCCAGCAGCCAAGGTCCAGGTACAAGCAATCAGCCCCAGCATTTT
15,TRBD1,TRBV24-1,TRBJ2-5,.,CATSDFETGQETQYF,TGTGCCACCAGTGATTTTGAGACAGGGCAAGAGACCCAGTACTTC
17,.,TRBV9,TRBJ2-3,.,CASSATSGTRVTDTQYF,TGTGCCAGCAGCGCAACCTCCGGGACCCGGGTCACAGATACGCAGTATTTT
16,.,TRBV4-1,TRBJ1-2,few,CASSQDRDWGTYGYTF,TGCGCCAGCAGCCAAGATCGGGATTGGGGCACCTATGGCTACACCTTC
12,.,TRBV29-1,TRBJ2-1,few,CSVESSPDKEFF,TGCAGCGTTGAAAGTAGCCCGGACAAGGAGTTCTTC
13,TRBD1,TRBV30,TRBJ1-2,.,CAWSEAGGNGYTF,TGTGCCTGGAGTGAGGCAGGGGGCAATGGCTACACCTTC
15,TRBD1,TRBV10-3,TRBJ2-3,.,CAISEPDRGQDTQYF,TGTGCCATCAGTGAACCGGACAGGGGGCAAGATACGCAGTATTTT
14,TRBD2,TRBV9,TRBJ2-5,many,CASSVGLAGETQYF,TGTGCCAGCAGCGTAGGGCTAGCGGGAGAGACCCAGTACTTC